Shown below are 20 T cell receptor beta chains from a single sample sequenced in a study of PD-1 blockade in mismatch repair-deficient tumors. Here immunoSEQ multiplex PCR was the method, and the copy in TCRdb shows in-frame clones only, minus some. This sample has about 66,000 clones, with 60% to 80% found just once. Sequenced material: peripheral blood, taken 2 weeks after starting pembrolizumab. The receptors stem from an adult with mismatch repair-deficient cancer.

CDR3 sequence reads: CASSKTAAKNIQYF. CDR3 DNA: TGTGCCAGCAGCAAGACAGCAGCCAAAAACATTCAGTACTTC. This chain uses TRBV11-3 with TRBJ2-4; a weak D match, TRBD1 (5 bases). The CDR3 runs to 14 residues. The V end was cut by 5 bases, the J end by 0 bases, with 8 bases between. CDR1 and CDR2 (germline): SGHNT, YENEEA.

This sequence joins TRBV11-2 and TRBJ2-7; 9 bases align to TRBD1. Germline lookup yields CDR1 SGHAT and CDR2 FQNNGV. J was trimmed by 10 bases and V by 0 bases; bases with no gene match: 7. The CDR3 covers 14 residues. The CDR3 here is CASSLDLDRGFQYF. In DNA, the CDR3 is TGTGCCAGCAGCTTAGATCTGGACAGGGGTTTCCAGTACTTC.

The chain couples TRBV7-3 to TRBJ1-2; 9 bases map to TRBD1. The CDR3 covers 16 residues. After removal of 5 bases from V and 0 bases from J, the junction contained 7 bases not matched to a gene. Per germline, CDR1 SGHTA and CDR2 FQGTGA. The CDR3 coding sequence is TGTGCCAGCAGCCCGCAAGGGACAGGGACTAACTATGGCTACACCTTC. As protein: CASSPQGTGTNYGYTF.

The V and J genes are TRBV19 and TRBJ1-5, with D possibly TRBD1 on 5 matching bases. The V end lost 1 base, the J end lost 6 bases, and 7 bases lay between the germline ends. The CDR3 contains 13 residues. Germline V gene lookup returns CDR1 LNHDA and CDR2 SQIVND (reference sequence). CDR3 in amino acids: CASSIVGVQPQHF. The CDR3 coding sequence is TGTGCCAGTAGTATAGTAGGGGTTCAGCCCCAGCATTTT.

The chain couples TRBV5-8 to TRBJ1-2; 12 bases map to TRBD1. J lost 4 bases, V lost 4 bases, and 11 bases had no gene match. The CDR3 totals 17 residues. Germline CDR1 reads SGHTS; CDR2 reads YDEGEE. Here the CDR3 DNA reads TGTGCCAGCAGCCCGGGACAGGGGGCGATAACTACCTATGGCTACACCTTC. Translation gives CASSPGQGAITTYGYTF.

This clone was observed a handful of times. The chain is built from TRBV10-3 and TRBJ2-5; D uncertain. This CDR3 spans 12 amino acids. Trimming cost V 8 bases and J 0 bases, with 7 bases left between them. Germline V gene data show CDR1 as ENHRY and CDR2 as SYGVKD. The CDR3 sequence is CAIAEYQETQYF. CDR3 nucleotides: TGTGCCATCGCGGAGTACCAAGAGACCCAGTACTTC.

The chain recombines TRBV7-2 with TRBJ2-3, with D perhaps TRBD1 (6 bases). Trimming pared 7 bases from V and 3 bases from J, leaving 14 bases between. The CDR3 length is 14 residues. Germline CDR1 reads SGHTA; CDR2 reads FQGNSA. The CDR3 is CASTPGQGTDTQYF. The CDR3 DNA reads as TGTGCCAGCACACCAGGGCAGGGGACAGATACGCAGTATTTT. Full variable domain (rest looked up from reference TRBV7-2 and TRBJ2-3): GAGVSQSPSNKVTEKGKDVELRCDPISGHTALYWYRQSLGQGLEFLIYFQGNSAPDKSGLPSDRFSAERTGGSVSTLTIQRTQQEDSAVYLCASTPGQGTDTQYFGPGTRLTVL.

CDR3 bases: TGTGCCAGCAGTTCGGAGGGAATTGGCTACAATGAGCAGTTCTTC. Its translation is CASSSEGIGYNEQFF. The chain is built from TRBV28 and TRBJ2-1; D might be TRBD2 (6 bases). The CDR3 totals 15 residues. Trimming removed 4 bases from V and 3 bases from J, with 13 bases in between. Germline V gives CDR1 MDHEN, CDR2 SYDVKM.

The rearrangement links TRBV7-3 to TRBJ2-1; maybe TRBD1 (6 bases). Germline CDR1 and CDR2: SGHTA and FQGTGA. The length of the CDR3 is 16 residues. Trimming cost V 1 base and J 3 bases, with 13 bases left between them. The CDR3 protein is CASSLIGGRIYNEQFF. The CDR3 nucleotides read TGTGCCAGCAGCTTAATAGGGGGTCGGATCTACAATGAGCAGTTCTTC.

The genes are TRBV7-3 and TRBJ2-1, with D possibly being TRBD1 (5 bases). The CDR3 extends over 16 amino acids. The germline V and J ends were trimmed by 5 bases and 7 bases, with 21 bases remaining between them. The germline V gene has CDR1 SGHTA and CDR2 FQGTGA. CDR3 nucleotides: TGTGCCAGCAGCGGATCGCCAGTTAGGGGTAGTAATGAGCAGTTCTTC. It translates to CASSGSPVRGSNEQFF.

V is TRBV5-1 and J is TRBJ2-1, with D perhaps matching TRBD1 (5 bases). The V gene's germline CDR1 is SGHRS and CDR2 YFSETQ. This CDR3 region has 14 residues. V lost 1 base and J 6 bases, leaving 11 bases between the germline ends. This chain's CDR3 is CASSLFPDTNEQFF. The CDR3 DNA sequence: TGCGCCAGCAGCTTGTTCCCGGACACCAATGAGCAGTTCTTC.

Comment on this clone: At one end the junction does not follow the germline gene, possibly because of a read error. The V and J genes are TRBV7-7 and TRBJ2-1; tentatively, D is TRBD1 or TRBD2 (5 bases each). The length of the CDR3 is 13 residues. Germline CDR1 is SSHAT and CDR2 is FNYEAQ (reference sequence). The CDR3 loop is CASSLGTENEQFF. The CDR3 DNA follows: TGTGCTAGCAGCTTGGGGACGGAAAATGAGCAGTTCTTC.

The gene calls are TRBV2 and TRBJ1-5; D possibly corresponds to TRBD1 (5 bases). Looked up from germline, CDR1 is SNHLY and CDR2 is FYNNEI. V was pared by 5 bases and J by 6 bases, with 14 bases between. The CDR3 has 14 residues. CDR3 residues: CASSKGWGVQPQHF. In nucleotides, the CDR3 is TGTGCCAGCAGTAAAGGATGGGGGGTTCAGCCCCAGCATTTT.

CDR3: CASSLSPTNEKLFF. The CDR3 DNA reads TGTGCCAGCAGTTTATCTCCGACTAATGAAAAACTGTTTTTT. The gene calls are TRBV27 and TRBJ1-4; D remains ambiguous. The CDR3 has 14 residues. Trimming shortened V by 0 bases and J by 2 bases, and 4 bases separated the two germline ends. Germline V gene lookup returns CDR1 MNHEY and CDR2 SMNVEV (reference sequence).

The chain employs TRBV10-3 and TRBJ2-1; 10 bases are shared with TRBD1. V lost 8 bases to trimming and J lost 7 bases; unmatched junction nucleotides: 2. The CDR3 is 12 amino acids. Per germline, CDR1 ENHRY and CDR2 SYGVKD. Here the CDR3 DNA reads TGTGCCATCGGGACAGGGGAAAATGAGCAGTTCTTC. Residues: CAIGTGENEQFF.

This chain connects TRBV11-1 to TRBJ2-3; D unresolved. Germline CDR1 SGHAT, CDR2 FQDESV (reference sequence). Trimming removed 6 bases at V and 0 bases at J, with 13 bases between. This CDR3 has 15 amino acids. The CDR3 sequence is CASRSTRTSTDTQYF. DNA of the CDR3: TGTGCCAGCAGATCGACTCGTACTAGCACAGATACGCAGTATTTT. The full variable domain, rest sourced from reference TRBV11-1 and TRBJ2-3, is EAEVAQSPRYKITEKSQAVAFWCDPISGHATLYWYRQILGQGPELLVQFQDESVVDDSQLPKDRFSAERLKGVDSTLKIQPAELGDSAMYLCASRSTRTSTDTQYFGPGTRLTVL.

The V and J genes are TRBV7-8 and TRBJ1-1; TRBD1 might be the D (6 bases). Germline values: CDR1 SGHVS, CDR2 FQNEAQ. The CDR3 loop spans 13 amino acids. The V end was cut by 2 bases, the J end by 4 bases, with 8 bases between. The CDR3 reads CASSLKGVTEAFF. The CDR3 nucleotides are TGTGCCAGCAGCTTAAAGGGGGTCACTGAAGCTTTCTTT.

This chain links TRBV5-4 with TRBJ2-1; 8 bases line up with TRBD2. The length of the CDR3 is 16 residues. J lost 0 bases, V lost 0 bases, and 2 bases had no gene match. CDR1 is SGHNT and CDR2 is YYREEE in the germline V gene (reference sequence). CDR3 in DNA: TGTGCCAGCAGCTTGGGCGGGGGGAGCTCCTACAATGAGCAGTTCTTC. This gives the protein CASSLGGGSSYNEQFF.

The chain joins TRBV7-8 to TRBJ1-1, with a weak D call TRBD1 (6 bases). There are 15 residues in the CDR3. The germline V and J ends were trimmed by 1 base and 1 base, with 10 bases remaining between them. CDR1 and CDR2 from the germline V gene are SGHVS and FQNEAQ. In nucleotides, the CDR3 is TGTGCCAGCAGCTTAGTGGGGACACCGAACACTGAAGCTTTCTTT. Translated: CASSLVGTPNTEAFF. Variable domain in full (rest from reference TRBV7-8 and TRBJ1-1): GAGVSQSPRYKVAKRGQDVALRCDPISGHVSLFWYQQALGQGPEFLTYFQNEAQLDKSGLPSDRFFAERPEGSVSTLKIQRTQQEDSAVYLCASSLVGTPNTEAFFGQGTRLTVV.

This chain links TRBV5-1 with TRBJ1-1; D may be TRBD1 (6 bases). The CDR3 sequence is 14 residues long. Germline CDR1 is SGHRS and CDR2 is YFSETQ. Trimming cost V 4 bases and J 1 base, with 11 bases left between them. The CDR3 DNA follows: TGCGCCAGCAGCAGGGGGAAGGAGAACACTGAAGCTTTCTTT. This codes for CASSRGKENTEAFF.